The source of this T cell receptor beta chain is a study of blood T cells in healthy people across ages. A sample-barcoded 5' primer and a J-beta primer mix were used in a second PCR of roughly 7 to 12 cycles. The template-switch adaptor was a 5' adaptor with 12 random nucleotides. It tagged each cDNA molecule. TCRdb processed the 5' RACE reads anew with MiXCR; each CDR3 protein has one entry. The sample includes about 1.1 million distinct CDR3 sequences, 35% to 40% seen only once; the top ten take about an eighth. V was trimmed by 4 bases and J by 1 base, leaving 14 bases between them. CDR1 is SGHRS, CDR2 YFSETQ, per germline. CDR3 length: 15 amino acids.

The material sequenced was blood. The receptor was derived from a man aged 18 to 30 in good health. The chain is built from TRBV5-1 and TRBJ1-1, with D unresolved. This CDR3 is CASSLSRVGNTEAFF. As DNA, the CDR3 is TGCGCCAGCAGCCTGTCTAGGGTGGGGAACACTGAAGCTTTCTTT.